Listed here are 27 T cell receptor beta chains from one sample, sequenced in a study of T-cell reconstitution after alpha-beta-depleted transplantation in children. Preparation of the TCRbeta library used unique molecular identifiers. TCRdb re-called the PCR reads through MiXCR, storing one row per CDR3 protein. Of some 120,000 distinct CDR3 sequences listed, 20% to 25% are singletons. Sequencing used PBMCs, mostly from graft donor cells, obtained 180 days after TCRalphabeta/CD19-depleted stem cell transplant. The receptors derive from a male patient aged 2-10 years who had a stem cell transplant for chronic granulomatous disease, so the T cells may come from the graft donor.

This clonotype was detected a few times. The CDR3 protein is CASSIAAGHSTDTQYF. CDR3 in DNA: TGTGCCAGTAGTATTGCTGCGGGCCATTCCACAGATACGCAGTATTTT. The chain combines TRBV19 with TRBJ2-3; a possible D gene is TRBD2 (5 bases). Trimming took off 3 bases at V and 2 bases at J, with 15 bases between the two ends. CDR1 and CDR2 from the germline V gene are LNHDA and SQIVND (reference sequence). This CDR3 is 16 amino acids long.

The CDR3 nucleotides are TGTGCCAGCAGCTCAGGGGGGGGGACTGAAGCTTTCTTT. Translating gives CASSSGGGTEAFF. The rearrangement links TRBV7-6 to TRBJ1-1, with TRBD1 identical over 7 bases. In germline, CDR1 is SGHVS, CDR2 FNYEAQ. Germline trimming cut 4 bases from V and 5 bases from J; bases unmatched to any gene: 4. The CDR3 sequence is 13 residues long. The variable domain in full, with the rest retrieved from reference TRBV7-6 and TRBJ1-1, is GAGVSQSPRYKVTKRGQDVALRCDPISGHVSLYWYRQALGQGPEFLTYFNYEAQQDKSGLPNDRFSAERPEGSISTLTIQRTEQRDSAMYRCASSSGGGTEAFFGQGTRLTVV.

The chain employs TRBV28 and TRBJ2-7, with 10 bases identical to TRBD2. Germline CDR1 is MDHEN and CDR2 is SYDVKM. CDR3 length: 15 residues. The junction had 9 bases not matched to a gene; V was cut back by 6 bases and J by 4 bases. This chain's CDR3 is CASRPPGLALYEQYF. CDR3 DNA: TGTGCCAGCAGGCCCCCGGGACTAGCGTTGTACGAGCAGTACTTC.

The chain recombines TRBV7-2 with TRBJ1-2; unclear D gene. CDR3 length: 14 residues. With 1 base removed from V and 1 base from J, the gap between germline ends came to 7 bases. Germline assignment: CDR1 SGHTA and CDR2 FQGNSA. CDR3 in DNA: TGTGCCAGCAGCTTAGTAAGGGATAACTATGGCTACACCTTC. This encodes CASSLVRDNYGYTF.

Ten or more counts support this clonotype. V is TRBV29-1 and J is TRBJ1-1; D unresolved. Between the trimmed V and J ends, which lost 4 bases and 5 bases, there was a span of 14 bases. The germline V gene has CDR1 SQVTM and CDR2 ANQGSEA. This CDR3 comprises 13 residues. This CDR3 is CSVVAGGLTEAFF. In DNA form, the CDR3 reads TGCAGCGTTGTGGCAGGCGGTTTGACTGAAGCTTTCTTT.

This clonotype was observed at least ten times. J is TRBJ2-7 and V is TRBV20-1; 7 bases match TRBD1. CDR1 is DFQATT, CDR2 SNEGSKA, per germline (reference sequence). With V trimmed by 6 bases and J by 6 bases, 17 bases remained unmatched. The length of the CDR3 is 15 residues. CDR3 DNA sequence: TGCAGTGCCCGACGGACAGGAACGAAGGAACCCGAGCAGTACTTC. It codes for CSARRTGTKEPEQYF.

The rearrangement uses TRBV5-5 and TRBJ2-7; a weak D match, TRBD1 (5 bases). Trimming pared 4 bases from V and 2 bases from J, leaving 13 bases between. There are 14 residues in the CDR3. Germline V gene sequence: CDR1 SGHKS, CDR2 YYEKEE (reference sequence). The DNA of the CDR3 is TGTGCCAGCAGCCCCGGACACGCAGCCTACGAGCAGTACTTC. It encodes CASSPGHAAYEQYF.

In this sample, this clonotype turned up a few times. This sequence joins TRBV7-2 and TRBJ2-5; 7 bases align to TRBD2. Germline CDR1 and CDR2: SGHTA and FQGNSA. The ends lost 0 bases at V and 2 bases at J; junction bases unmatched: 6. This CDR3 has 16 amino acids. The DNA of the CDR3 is TGTGCCAGCAGCTTAGCGTTACTAGCGATACAAGAGACCCAGTACTTC. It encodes CASSLALLAIQETQYF.

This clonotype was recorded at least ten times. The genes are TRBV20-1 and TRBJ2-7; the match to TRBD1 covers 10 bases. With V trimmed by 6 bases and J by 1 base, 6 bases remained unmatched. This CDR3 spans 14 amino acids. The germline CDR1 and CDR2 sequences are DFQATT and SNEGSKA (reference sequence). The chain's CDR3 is CSAIGDRGSYEQYF. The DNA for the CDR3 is TGCAGTGCAATTGGGGACAGGGGTTCCTACGAGCAGTACTTC.

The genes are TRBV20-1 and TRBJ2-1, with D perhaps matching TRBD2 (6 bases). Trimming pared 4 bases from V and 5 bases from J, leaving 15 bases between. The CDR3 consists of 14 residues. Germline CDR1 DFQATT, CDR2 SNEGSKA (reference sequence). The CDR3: CSAITLAWDNEQFF. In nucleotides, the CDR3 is TGCAGTGCTATTACCCTAGCGTGGGACAATGAGCAGTTCTTC.

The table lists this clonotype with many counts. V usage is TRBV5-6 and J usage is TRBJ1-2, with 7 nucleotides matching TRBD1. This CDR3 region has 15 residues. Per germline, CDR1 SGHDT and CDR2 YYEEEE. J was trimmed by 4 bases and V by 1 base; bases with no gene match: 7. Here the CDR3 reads CASSLRGPTIYGYTF. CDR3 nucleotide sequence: TGTGCCAGCAGCTTGAGGGGGCCCACTATCTATGGCTACACCTTC.

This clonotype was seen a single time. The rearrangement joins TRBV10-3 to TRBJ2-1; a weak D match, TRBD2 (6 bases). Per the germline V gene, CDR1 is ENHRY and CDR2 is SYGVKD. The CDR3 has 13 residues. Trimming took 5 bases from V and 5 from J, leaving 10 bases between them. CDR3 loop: CAISRGENNEQFF. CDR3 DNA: TGTGCCATCAGTCGCGGGGAGAACAATGAGCAGTTCTTC.

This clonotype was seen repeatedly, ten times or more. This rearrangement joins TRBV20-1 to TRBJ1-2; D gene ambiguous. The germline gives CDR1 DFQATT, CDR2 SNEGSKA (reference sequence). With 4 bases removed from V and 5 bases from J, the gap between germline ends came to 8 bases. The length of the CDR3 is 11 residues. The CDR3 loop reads CSAKGFYGYTF. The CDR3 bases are TGCAGTGCTAAAGGGTTTTATGGCTACACCTTC.

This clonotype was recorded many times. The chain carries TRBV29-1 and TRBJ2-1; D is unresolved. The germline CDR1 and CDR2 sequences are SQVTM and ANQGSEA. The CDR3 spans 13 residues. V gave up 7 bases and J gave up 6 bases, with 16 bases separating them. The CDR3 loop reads CSAEYHYSNEQFF. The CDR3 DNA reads TGCAGCGCTGAGTACCACTACTCCAATGAGCAGTTCTTC.

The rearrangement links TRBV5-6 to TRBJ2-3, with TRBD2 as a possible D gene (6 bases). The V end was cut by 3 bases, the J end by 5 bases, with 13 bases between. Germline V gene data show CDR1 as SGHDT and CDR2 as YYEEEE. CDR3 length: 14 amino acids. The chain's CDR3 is CASSSGVSLDTQYF. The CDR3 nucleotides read TGTGCCAGCAGCTCGGGGGTTTCGTTAGATACGCAGTATTTT. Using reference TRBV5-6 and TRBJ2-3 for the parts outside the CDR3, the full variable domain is DAGVTQSPTHLIKTRGQQVTLRCSPKSGHDTVSWYQQALGQGPQFIFQYYEEEERQRGNFPDRFSGHQFPNYSSELNVNALLLGDSALYLCASSSGVSLDTQYFGPGTRLTVL.

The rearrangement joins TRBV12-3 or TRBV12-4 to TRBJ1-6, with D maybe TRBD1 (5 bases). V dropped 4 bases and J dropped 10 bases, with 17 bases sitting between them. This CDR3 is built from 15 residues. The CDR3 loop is CASSSRGRESSPLHF. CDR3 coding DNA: TGTGCCAGCAGTTCTCGGGGGAGGGAAAGCTCACCCCTCCACTTT.

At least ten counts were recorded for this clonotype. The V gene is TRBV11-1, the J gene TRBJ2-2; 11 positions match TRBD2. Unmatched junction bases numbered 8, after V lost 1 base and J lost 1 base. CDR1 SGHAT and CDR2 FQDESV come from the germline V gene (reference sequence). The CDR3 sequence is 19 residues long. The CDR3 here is CASSLGTSGSRLNTGELFF. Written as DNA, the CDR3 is TGTGCCAGCAGCTTAGGAACTAGCGGGAGCCGACTGAACACCGGGGAGCTGTTTTTT.

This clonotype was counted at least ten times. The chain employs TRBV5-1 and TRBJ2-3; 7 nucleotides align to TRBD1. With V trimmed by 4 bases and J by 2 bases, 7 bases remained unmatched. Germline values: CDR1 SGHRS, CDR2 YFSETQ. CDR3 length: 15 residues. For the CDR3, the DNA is TGCGCCAGCAGCCCTGTGACAGGGCCCACAGATACGCAGTATTTT. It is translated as CASSPVTGPTDTQYF.

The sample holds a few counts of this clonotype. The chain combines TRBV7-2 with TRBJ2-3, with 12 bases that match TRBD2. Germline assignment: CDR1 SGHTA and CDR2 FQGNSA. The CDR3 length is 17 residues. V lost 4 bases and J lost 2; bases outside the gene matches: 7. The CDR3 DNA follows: TGTGCCAGCAGCTCGTCTCTAGCGGGGGGGCCCACAGATACGCAGTATTTT. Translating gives CASSSSLAGGPTDTQYF.

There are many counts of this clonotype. CDR3 in amino acids: CASSTPGLASEQFF. In DNA form, the CDR3 reads TGTGCCAGCAGTACACCGGGACTAGCAAGTGAGCAGTTCTTC. The chain joins TRBV12-3 or TRBV12-4 to TRBJ2-1; 9 bases align to TRBD2. The ends lost 5 bases at V and 9 bases at J; junction bases unmatched: 8. The CDR3 is made up of 14 amino acids.

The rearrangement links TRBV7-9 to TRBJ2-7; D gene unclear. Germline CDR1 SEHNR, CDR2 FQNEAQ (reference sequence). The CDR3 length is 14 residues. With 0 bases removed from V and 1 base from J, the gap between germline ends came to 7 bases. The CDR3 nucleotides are TGTGCCAGCAGCTTAGCGCAATGGTCCTACGAGCAGTACTTC. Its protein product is CASSLAQWSYEQYF.

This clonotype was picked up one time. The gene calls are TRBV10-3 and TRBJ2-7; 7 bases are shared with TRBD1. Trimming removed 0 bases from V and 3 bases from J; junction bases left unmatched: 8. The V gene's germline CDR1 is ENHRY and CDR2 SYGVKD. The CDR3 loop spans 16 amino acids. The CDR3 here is CAISESRGTVIYEQYF. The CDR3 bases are TGTGCCATCAGTGAGTCGCGAGGGACAGTAATCTACGAGCAGTACTTC.

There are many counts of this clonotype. The CDR3 reads CSARDSLASYNEQFF. CDR3 sequence (DNA): TGCAGTGCTAGAGATAGCCTAGCTTCCTACAATGAGCAGTTCTTC. The chain links TRBV20-1 to TRBJ2-1, with D tentatively TRBD2 (5 bases). Germline V gives CDR1 DFQATT, CDR2 SNEGSKA (reference sequence). This CDR3 region has 15 residues. The V end lost 0 bases, the J end lost 1 base, and 10 bases lay between the germline ends.

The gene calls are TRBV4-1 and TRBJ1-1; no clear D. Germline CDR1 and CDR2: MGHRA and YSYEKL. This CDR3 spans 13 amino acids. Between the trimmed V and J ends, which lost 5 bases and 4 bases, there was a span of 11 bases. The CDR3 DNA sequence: TGCGCCAGCAGCAGCGTGGGTGGCACTGAAGCTTTCTTT. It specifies CASSSVGGTEAFF.

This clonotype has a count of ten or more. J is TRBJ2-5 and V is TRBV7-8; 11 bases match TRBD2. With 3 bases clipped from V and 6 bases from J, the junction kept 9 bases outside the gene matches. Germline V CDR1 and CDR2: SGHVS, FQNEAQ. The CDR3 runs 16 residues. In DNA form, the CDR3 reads TGTGCCAGCAGCTTTCTAGCGGGGGGAACGAAACAGACCCAGTACTTC. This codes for CASSFLAGGTKQTQYF.

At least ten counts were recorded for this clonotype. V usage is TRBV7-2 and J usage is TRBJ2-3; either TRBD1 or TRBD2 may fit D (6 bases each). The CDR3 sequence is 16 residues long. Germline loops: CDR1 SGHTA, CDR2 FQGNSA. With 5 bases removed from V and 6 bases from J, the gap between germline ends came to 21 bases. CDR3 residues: CASSPPGGTARDTQYF. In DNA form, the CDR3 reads TGTGCCAGCAGCCCCCCCGGGGGCACAGCAAGGGATACGCAGTATTTT.

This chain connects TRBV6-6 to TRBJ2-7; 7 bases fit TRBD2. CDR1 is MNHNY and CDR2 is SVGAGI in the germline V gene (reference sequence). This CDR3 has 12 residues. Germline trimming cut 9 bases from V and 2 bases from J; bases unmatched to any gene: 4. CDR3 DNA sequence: TGTGCCAGTCGGGGGGAAGCCTACGAGCAGTACTTC. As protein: CASRGEAYEQYF.